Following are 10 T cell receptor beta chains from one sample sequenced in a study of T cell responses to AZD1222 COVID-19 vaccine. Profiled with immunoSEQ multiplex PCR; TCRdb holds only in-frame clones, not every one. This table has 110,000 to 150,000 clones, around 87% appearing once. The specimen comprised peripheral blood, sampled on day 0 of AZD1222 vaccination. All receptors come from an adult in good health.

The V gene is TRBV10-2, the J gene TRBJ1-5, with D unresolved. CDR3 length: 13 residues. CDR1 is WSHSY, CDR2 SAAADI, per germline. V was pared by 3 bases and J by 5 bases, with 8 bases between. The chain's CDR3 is CASSDHSYQPQHF. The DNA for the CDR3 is TGCGCCAGCAGTGATCACAGCTATCAGCCCCAGCATTTT.

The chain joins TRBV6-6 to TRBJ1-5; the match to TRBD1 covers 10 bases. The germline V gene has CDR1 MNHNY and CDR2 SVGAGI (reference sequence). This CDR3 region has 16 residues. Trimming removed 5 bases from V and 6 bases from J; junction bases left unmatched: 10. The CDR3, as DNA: TGTGCCAGCAGTCGACTCGACAGGGGGCCGGGTCAGCCCCAGCATTTT. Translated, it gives CASSRLDRGPGQPQHF.

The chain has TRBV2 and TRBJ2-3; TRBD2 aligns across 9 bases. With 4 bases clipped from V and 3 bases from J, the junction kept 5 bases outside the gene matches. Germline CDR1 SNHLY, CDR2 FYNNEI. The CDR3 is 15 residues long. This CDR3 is CASSGLAGRTDTQYF. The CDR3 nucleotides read TGTGCCAGCAGTGGGCTAGCGGGACGAACAGATACGCAGTATTTT.

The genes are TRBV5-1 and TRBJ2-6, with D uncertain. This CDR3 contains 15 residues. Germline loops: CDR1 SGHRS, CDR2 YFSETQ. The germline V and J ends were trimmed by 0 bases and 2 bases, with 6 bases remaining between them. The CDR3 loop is CASSLVEAGANVLTF. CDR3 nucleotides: TGCGCCAGCAGCTTGGTCGAAGCTGGGGCCAACGTCCTGACTTTC.

The DNA of the CDR3 is TGTGCCAGCAGCGAGGGACTAGGGCTTACATCGGAGCAGTTCTTC. Translating gives CASSEGLGLTSEQFF. The chain is built from TRBV7-3 and TRBJ2-1, with 8 bases fitting TRBD2. This CDR3 region has 15 residues. J gave up 10 bases and V 5 bases, and 13 bases lay outside the gene matches. In germline, CDR1 is SGHTA, CDR2 FQGTGA.

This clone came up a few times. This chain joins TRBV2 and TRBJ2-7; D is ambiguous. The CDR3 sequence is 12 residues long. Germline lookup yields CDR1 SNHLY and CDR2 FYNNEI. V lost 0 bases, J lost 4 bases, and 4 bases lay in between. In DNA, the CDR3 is TGTGCCAGCAGTGAAGCGAGATACGAGCAGTACTTC. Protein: CASSEARYEQYF.

The CDR3 DNA follows: TGTGCCAGCAGTGAACGTAGGGACACTGAAGCTTTCTTT. This codes for CASSERRDTEAFF. The V and J genes are TRBV6-1 and TRBJ1-1; D is uncertain. CDR1 is MNHNS, CDR2 SASEGT, per germline. V lost 2 bases, J lost 3 bases, and 7 bases lay in between. The CDR3 is 13 residues long.

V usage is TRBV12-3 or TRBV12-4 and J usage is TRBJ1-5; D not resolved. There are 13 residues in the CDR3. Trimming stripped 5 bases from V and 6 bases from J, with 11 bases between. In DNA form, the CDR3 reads TGTGCCAGCAGTCCAGACCGAGGTCAGCCCCAGCATTTT. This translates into CASSPDRGQPQHF.

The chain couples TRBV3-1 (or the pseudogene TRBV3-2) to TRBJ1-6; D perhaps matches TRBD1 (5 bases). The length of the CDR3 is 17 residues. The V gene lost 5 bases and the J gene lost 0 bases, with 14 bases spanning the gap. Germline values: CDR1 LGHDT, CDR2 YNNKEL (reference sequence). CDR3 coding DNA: TGTGCCAGCAGCGCAGCCCCAGGGAGCTCCTATAATTCACCCCTCCACTTT. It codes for CASSAAPGSSYNSPLHF.

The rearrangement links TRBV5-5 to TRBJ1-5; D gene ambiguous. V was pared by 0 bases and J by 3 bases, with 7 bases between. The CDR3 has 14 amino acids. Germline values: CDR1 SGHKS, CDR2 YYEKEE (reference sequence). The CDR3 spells CASSLAQVNQPQHF. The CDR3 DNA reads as TGTGCCAGCAGCTTGGCTCAGGTCAATCAGCCCCAGCATTTT.